The 19 T cell receptor beta chains below come from one sample, sequenced in a study of cytomegalovirus exposure and HLA in healthy donors (TCRdb year 2017). Library preparation was by the immunoSEQ multiplex PCR assay. For the multiplex PCR, a mixture combining 60 forward primers for TCR Vbeta segments and 13 reverse primers for TCR Jbeta segments was used. Imported from immuneACCESS, the table was reduced by TCRdb to in-frame sequences with V and J called. These copies leave out some clones; in studies compared against another copy, an unresolved V gene accounts for under half, and the cause of the remainder is not known. A total of under 200,000 clones appear in this sample, around 82% of them only once. 11% to 15% of the sample comes from the top ten. The source material was PBMCs. The receptors originated from a woman aged 25 to 39 in good health and CMV-seropositive.

This sequence joins TRBV11-3 and TRBJ1-1, with 9 nucleotides matching TRBD1. J was trimmed by 1 base and V by 5 bases; bases with no gene match: 8. Germline loops: CDR1 SGHNT, CDR2 YENEEA. The CDR3 is 16 amino acids. The CDR3 loop reads CASSLLTGGANTEAFF. CDR3 DNA: TGTGCCAGCAGCCTTCTAACAGGGGGCGCGAACACTGAAGCTTTCTTT.

In its sample, this clone was seen once. The chain employs TRBV19 and TRBJ2-7, with 7 bases matching TRBD1. Germline CDR1 LNHDA, CDR2 SQIVND (reference sequence). This CDR3 comprises 12 residues. CDR3 DNA: TGTCAAGCTCAGGGGGAAATTTGGTGGCAGTACTTC. Its protein is CQAQGEIWWQYF.

This clone occurred once. Here the CDR3 reads CASSSTRRGPSYEQYF. DNA of the CDR3: TGTGCCAGCAGCTCTACCCGGCGGGGGCCGTCCTACGAGCAGTACTTC. This chain connects TRBV11-1 to TRBJ2-7; perhaps TRBD2 as D (7 bases). Germline V gene lookup returns CDR1 SGHAT and CDR2 FQDESV (reference sequence). The V gene lost 4 bases and the J gene lost 1 base, with 17 bases spanning the gap. The CDR3 runs to 16 residues.

The CDR3 is CAISDFSGTGDGYTF. CDR3 nucleotide sequence: TGTGCCATCAGTGATTTCTCCGGGACAGGGGACGGCTACACCTTC. The genes are TRBV10-3 and TRBJ1-2; 10 nucleotides align to TRBD1. The CDR3 length is 15 residues. Germline lookup yields CDR1 ENHRY and CDR2 SYGVKD. With 3 bases clipped from V and 8 bases from J, the junction kept 9 bases outside the gene matches.

The V call is TRBV28, the J call TRBJ1-1; a possible D gene is TRBD1 (6 bases). This CDR3 spans 16 amino acids. Trimming left V 3 bases short and J 1 base short, with 15 bases between. Germline V gene data show CDR1 as MDHEN and CDR2 as SYDVKM. For the CDR3, the DNA is TGTGCCAGCAGTTTCCCCCTAAGGGGGGGGAACACTGAAGCTTTCTTT. Protein product: CASSFPLRGGNTEAFF.

The chain joins TRBV10-3 to TRBJ1-5, with D possibly TRBD1 on 5 matching bases. Trimming took 5 bases from V and 2 from J, leaving 10 bases between them. This CDR3 is 14 amino acids long. Germline CDR1 and CDR2: ENHRY and SYGVKD. The CDR3 DNA reads as TGTGCCATCAGTCAGGGTCGGGGCAATCAGCCCCAGCATTTT. Residues: CAISQGRGNQPQHF.

The chain couples TRBV30 to TRBJ1-1; D possibly corresponds to TRBD1 (5 bases). Germline loops: CDR1 GTSNPN, CDR2 SVGIG (reference sequence). The CDR3 is 14 residues long. Trimming removed 1 base at V and 8 bases at J, with 17 bases between. The DNA for the CDR3 is TGTGCCTGGAGTGCGTTCGTTGGGCGGGGGGAAGCTTTCTTT. Its translation: CAWSAFVGRGEAFF. The variable domain in full, completed from reference TRBV30 and TRBJ1-1, reads SQTIHQWPATLVQPVGSPLSLECTVEGTSNPNLYWYRQAAGRGLQLLFYSVGIGQISSEVPQNLSASRPQDRQFILSSKKLLLSDSGFYLCAWSAFVGRGEAFFGQGTRLTVV.

A note on this clone: This same CDR3 is encoded by further DNA sequences in the sample. The chain is built from TRBV19 and TRBJ2-1, with TRBD2 identical over 8 bases. The germline V gene encodes CDR1 LNHDA and CDR2 SQIVND (reference sequence). The V gene end was trimmed by 2 bases and the J gene end by 3 bases; junction bases not matched to a gene: 0. The CDR3 spans 14 residues. The CDR3 loop is CASSIREGYNEQFF. Here the CDR3 DNA reads TGTGCCAGTAGTATACGGGAGGGCTACAATGAGCAGTTCTTC.

The chain has TRBV5-3 and TRBJ1-1; the D is unclear. TRBV5-3 belongs to the ORF category, with a function that is uncertain. The CDR3 runs to 13 residues. Trimming took 1 base from V and 8 from J, leaving 12 bases between them. CDR3 in amino acids: CARSLRDAIEAFF. CDR3 DNA sequence: TGTGCCAGAAGCTTGCGAGATGCTATAGAAGCTTTCTTT.

The sample holds one count of this clone. J is TRBJ1-1 and V is TRBV11-3; TRBD1 agrees at 9 bases. The CDR3 contains 14 residues. After removal of 5 bases from V and 6 bases from J, the junction contained 7 bases not matched to a gene. CDR1 SGHNT and CDR2 YENEEA come from the germline V gene. The CDR3 loop is CASSPRQGDAEAFF. In nucleotides, the CDR3 is TGTGCCAGCAGCCCCCGACAGGGGGACGCTGAAGCTTTCTTT.

This clone showed up just once. The chain is built from TRBV15 and TRBJ1-3; D unresolved. From germline, CDR1 is LNHNV and CDR2 YYDKDF (reference sequence). This CDR3 is built from 15 residues. The V end lost 1 base, the J end lost 0 bases, and 7 bases lay between the germline ends. The CDR3 sequence is CATSRGTDSGNTIYF. The CDR3 nucleotides read TGTGCCACCAGCAGAGGAACAGACTCTGGAAACACCATATATTTT.

Of note for this clone: This sample also contains other DNA sequences that code for the same CDR3. The rearrangement joins TRBV2 to TRBJ1-5, with D possibly TRBD1 on 5 matching bases. This CDR3 spans 17 amino acids. Germline lookup yields CDR1 SNHLY and CDR2 FYNNEI. Trimming removed 0 bases at V and 0 bases at J, with 12 bases between. CDR3 protein: CASSEAGHAYSNQPQHF. The CDR3 DNA is TGTGCCAGCAGTGAAGCCGGACACGCATATAGCAATCAGCCCCAGCATTTT.

With respect to this clone: Since no conserved phenylalanine or tryptophan closes the CDR3, a read error is the likely cause. This chain links TRBV10-1 with TRBJ1-2, with D hard to call. The CDR3 is 13 amino acids. Looked up from germline, CDR1 is WNHNN and CDR2 is SYGVQD (reference sequence). Trimming pared 5 bases from V and 8 bases from J, leaving 15 bases between. This chain's CDR3 is CASSPRRQGGYTL. The CDR3, as DNA: TGCGCCAGCAGTCCCCGACGGCAAGGGGGCTACACCCTC.

The gene calls are TRBV5-4 and TRBJ1-2; a possible D gene is TRBD1 (6 bases). V was cut by 1 base and J by 6 bases, with 10 bases left in between. This CDR3 spans 13 amino acids. From germline, CDR1 is SGHNT and CDR2 YYREEE (reference sequence). CDR3 DNA sequence: TGTGCCAGCAGCTTGTTGGCAGGGGATGGCTACACCTTC. It specifies CASSLLAGDGYTF. The whole variable domain, filled in from reference TRBV5-4 and TRBJ1-2, reads ETGVTQSPTHLIKTRGQQVTLRCSSQSGHNTVSWYQQALGQGPQFIFQYYREEENGRGNFPPRFSGLQFPNYSSELNVNALELDDSALYLCASSLLAGDGYTFGSGTRLTVV.

The chain uses TRBV28 and TRBJ2-3, with D perhaps TRBD2 (5 bases). The V and J ends lost 4 bases and 4 bases respectively, with 15 bases between them. CDR1 is MDHEN and CDR2 is SYDVKM in the germline V gene. This CDR3 spans 15 amino acids. The CDR3 is CASSSSLGIADTQYF. DNA for the CDR3: TGTGCCAGCAGTTCGTCTCTCGGGATAGCAGATACGCAGTATTTT. The full variable domain, completed using reference TRBV28 and TRBJ2-3, is DVKVTQSSRYLVKRTGEKVFLECVQDMDHENMFWYRQDPGLGLRLIYFSYDVKMKEKGDIPEGYSVSREKKERFSLILESASTNQTSMYLCASSSSLGIADTQYFGPGTRLTVL.

The chain couples TRBV4-2 to TRBJ2-7; 10 positions agree with TRBD1. Germline CDR1 reads LGHNA; CDR2 reads YNFKEQ. The CDR3 runs 15 residues. Trimming cost V 2 bases and J 5 bases; bases outside gene matches: 6. The CDR3 loop reads CASSQPGTGDNEQYF. CDR3 in DNA: TGTGCCAGCAGCCAACCCGGGACAGGGGATAACGAGCAGTACTTC.

This sequence joins TRBV19 and TRBJ2-3, with 12 bases that match TRBD2. CDR3 length: 15 amino acids. The V segment lost 9 bases and the J segment 4 bases; nucleotides outside the gene matches: 8. The germline gives CDR1 LNHDA, CDR2 SQIVND (reference sequence). The DNA of the CDR3 is TGTGCCAGCCAATTAGGGACTAGCGGGTCAGATACGCAGTATTTT. It yields the protein CASQLGTSGSDTQYF. The full variable domain, with the rest looked up from reference TRBV19 and TRBJ2-3, is DGGITQSPKYLFRKEGQNVTLSCEQNLNHDAMYWYRQDPGQGLRLIYYSQIVNDFQKGDIAEGYSVSREKKESFPLTVTSAQKNPTAFYLCASQLGTSGSDTQYFGPGTRLTVL.

The chain combines TRBV6-5 with TRBJ2-1, with TRBD2 matching 13 bases. V lost 6 bases, J lost 7 bases, and 6 bases stayed unmatched. The germline V gene has CDR1 MNHEY and CDR2 SVGAGI. CDR3 size: 15 residues. This CDR3 reads CASRQLAGGVNEQFF. The CDR3 DNA reads as TGTGCCAGCAGGCAACTAGCGGGGGGGGTGAATGAGCAGTTCTTC.

This chain links TRBV7-8 with TRBJ2-1; 9 bases map to TRBD1. The germline V gene encodes CDR1 SGHVS and CDR2 FQNEAQ. J lost 6 bases, V lost 7 bases, and 28 bases had no gene match. There are 21 residues in the CDR3. The CDR3 loop is CASIPPTGGQGATQTSNEQFF. Written as DNA, the CDR3 is TGTGCCAGCATCCCTCCGACCGGGGGACAGGGAGCAACTCAGACTAGCAATGAGCAGTTCTTC.